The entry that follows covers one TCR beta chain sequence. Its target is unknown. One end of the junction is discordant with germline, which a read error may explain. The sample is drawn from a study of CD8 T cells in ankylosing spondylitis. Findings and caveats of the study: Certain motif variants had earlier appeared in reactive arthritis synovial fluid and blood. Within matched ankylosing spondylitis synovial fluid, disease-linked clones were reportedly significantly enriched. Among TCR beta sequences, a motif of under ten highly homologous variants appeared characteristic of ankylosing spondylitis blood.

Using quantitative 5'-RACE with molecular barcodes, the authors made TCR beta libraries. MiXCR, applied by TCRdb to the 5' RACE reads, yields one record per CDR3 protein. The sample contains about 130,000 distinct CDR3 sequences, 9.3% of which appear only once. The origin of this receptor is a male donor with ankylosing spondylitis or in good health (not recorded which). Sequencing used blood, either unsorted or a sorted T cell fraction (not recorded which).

The CDR3, as DNA: TGCTGTGCTAGAGTGTCCGATTGGGTCCTAGCGGGAGGGGTTGATGAGTACTTC. Amino acids: CCARVSDWVLAGGVDEYF. The rearrangement links TRBV20-1 to TRBJ2-7; TRBD2 aligns across 12 bases. This CDR3 spans 18 amino acids. Germline CDR1 DFQATT, CDR2 SNEGSKA (reference sequence).